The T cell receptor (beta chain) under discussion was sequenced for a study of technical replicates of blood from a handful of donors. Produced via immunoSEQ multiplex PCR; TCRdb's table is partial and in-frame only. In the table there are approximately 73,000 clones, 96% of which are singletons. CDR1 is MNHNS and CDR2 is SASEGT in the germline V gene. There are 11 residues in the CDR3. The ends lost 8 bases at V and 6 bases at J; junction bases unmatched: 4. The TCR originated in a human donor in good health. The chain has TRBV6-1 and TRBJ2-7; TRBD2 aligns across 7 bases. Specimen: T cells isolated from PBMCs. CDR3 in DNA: TGTGCCAGCGGGAGGGCCAGCGAGCAGTACTTC. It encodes CASGRASEQYF.